The 28 T cell receptor beta chains in this list originate from one sample, sequenced in a study of human T cells and chemical hapten exposure. Via MiXCR, TCRdb re-called the RACE reads, giving one row per CDR3 protein. The sample comprises under 130,000 distinct CDR3 sequences, 9.5% to 12% of which are singletons, and around 3.6% rests with the top ten. Time point given: patch test 1, 2 weeks after DPC sensitization. Treatment defined: therapeutic diphenylcyclopropenone sensitization with weekly scalp DPC. The sequenced sample was whole blood, obtained in connection with sensitization to the hapten diphenylcyclopropenone (DPC). The receptors originated from a woman aged 40 to 50 with alopecia areata. Some clones in this sample may be carry-over from other donors' samples.

This clonotype has at least ten counts. The J gene is TRBJ2-5, the V gene TRBV4-2; 9 bases align to TRBD2. V was clipped by 0 bases and J by 7 bases; unmatched bases: 12. CDR1 is LGHNA, CDR2 YNFKEQ, per germline. This CDR3 contains 17 residues. CDR3 nucleotide sequence: TGTGCCAGCAGCCAAGATATGGCTAGCGGGGCCCGGGGGACCCAGTACTTC. It yields the protein CASSQDMASGARGTQYF.

This clonotype was observed many times. The chain links TRBV23-1 to TRBJ2-7; D might be TRBD1 (6 bases). TRBV23-1 belongs to the ORF category, with a function that is uncertain. The ends were cut back, 2 bases at V and 3 bases at J, with 14 bases in the middle. CDR3 length equals 15 residues. The CDR3 loop is CASSQPRQVHYEQYF. In nucleotides, the CDR3 is TGCGCCAGCAGTCAACCTAGACAGGTCCACTACGAGCAGTACTTC.

The chain is built from TRBV7-6 and TRBJ2-7; TRBD2 might be the D (6 bases). Germline CDR1 SGHVS, CDR2 FNYEAQ. CDR3 length: 14 residues. Trimming left V 5 bases short and J 3 bases short, with 14 bases between. The CDR3 reads CASSASAWGYEQYF. The CDR3 DNA sequence: TGTGCCAGCAGCGCTAGCGCGTGGGGCTACGAGCAGTACTTC.

In its sample, this clonotype was seen many times. The chain couples TRBV7-2 to TRBJ2-3; 14 bases are a match to TRBD2. Trimming cost V 8 bases and J 2 bases; bases outside gene matches: 12. The CDR3 is 18 residues long. Germline loops: CDR1 SGHTA, CDR2 FQGNSA. CDR3 sequence: CASRKTSGGARPTDTQYF. The CDR3 DNA sequence: TGTGCCAGCCGCAAGACTAGCGGGGGGGCGCGCCCCACAGATACGCAGTATTTT.

The V and J genes are TRBV20-1 and TRBJ2-4; 8 nucleotides line up with TRBD1. Trimming cost V 6 bases and J 5 bases; bases outside gene matches: 6. The V gene's germline CDR1 is DFQATT and CDR2 SNEGSKA (reference sequence). This CDR3 spans 13 amino acids. CDR3 in amino acids: CSAQTGAQNIQYF. The CDR3 DNA reads as TGCAGTGCCCAGACAGGGGCCCAAAACATTCAGTACTTC.

V is TRBV3-1 and J is TRBJ1-2; 7 nucleotides match TRBD1. The CDR3 length is 12 residues. Germline CDR1 is LGHDT and CDR2 is YNNKEL (reference sequence). Trimming cost V 5 bases and J 8 bases; bases outside gene matches: 5. The CDR3 reads CASSSSDRGYTF. The CDR3 DNA follows: TGTGCCAGCAGCTCGTCGGACAGGGGCTACACCTTC. Full variable domain (outside the CDR3, taken from reference TRBV3-1 and TRBJ1-2): DTAVSQTPKYLVTQMGNDKSIKCEQNLGHDTMYWYKQDSKKFLKIMFSYNNKELIINETVPNRFSPKSPDKAHLNLHINSLELGDSAVYFCASSSSDRGYTFGSGTRLTVV.

Here the CDR3 reads CASSPSRGPPVGETQYF. The CDR3 DNA is TGTGCCAGCAGCCCCTCTCGGGGGCCGCCGGTGGGAGAGACCCAGTACTTC. The V gene is TRBV7-9, the J gene TRBJ2-5; D may match TRBD1 or TRBD2 (6 bases each). CDR3 size: 17 residues. Trimming stripped 5 bases from V and 4 bases from J, with 23 bases between. CDR1 is SEHNR, CDR2 FQNEAQ, per germline (reference sequence).

The table lists this clonotype with many counts. The chain couples TRBV7-9 to TRBJ1-6, with D maybe TRBD1 (5 bases). Looked up from germline, CDR1 is SEHNR and CDR2 is FQNEAQ (reference sequence). Trimming left V 5 bases short and J 5 bases short, with 13 bases between. This CDR3 comprises 15 residues. CDR3: CASSAESQDNSPLHF. The CDR3 nucleotides read TGTGCCAGCAGCGCGGAGTCACAGGATAATTCACCCCTCCACTTT.

There are many counts of this clonotype. The J gene is TRBJ2-1, the V gene TRBV11-2, with TRBD2 identical over 7 bases. V shed 3 bases, J shed 10 bases, and the junction held 6 bases outside the gene matches. CDR3 size: 13 residues. Germline values: CDR1 SGHAT, CDR2 FQNNGV. CDR3 sequence reads: CASSFHRREEQFF. The CDR3 DNA follows: TGTGCCAGCAGCTTCCATCGGCGGGAGGAGCAGTTCTTC.

This clonotype was counted at least ten times. The genes are TRBV28 and TRBJ2-7; unclear D gene. The CDR3 extends over 13 amino acids. V shed 1 base and J shed 0 bases, with 4 bases lying between them. Germline V gene sequence: CDR1 MDHEN, CDR2 SYDVKM. CDR3 DNA: TGTGCCAGCAGTTTATTCAGCTCCTACGAGCAGTACTTC. Its translation is CASSLFSSYEQYF.

The chain combines TRBV4-1 with TRBJ2-7; 9 nucleotides align to TRBD1. The CDR3 extends over 15 amino acids. Germline trimming cut 6 bases from V and 2 bases from J; bases unmatched to any gene: 8. CDR1 and CDR2 (germline): MGHRA, YSYEKL. This CDR3 is CASSPGTGPTYEQYF. CDR3 coding DNA: TGCGCCAGCAGTCCCGGGACAGGGCCTACCTACGAGCAGTACTTC.

Worth noting for this clonotype: This sequence may be a read error, since a much larger clone differs from it by one base. The J gene is TRBJ2-4, the V gene TRBV7-9; 7 bases line up with TRBD1. CDR1 is SEHNR and CDR2 is FQNEAQ in the germline V gene (reference sequence). The ends lost 0 bases at V and 0 bases at J; junction bases unmatched: 8. This CDR3 is built from 18 residues. CDR3 nucleotides: TGTGCCAGCAGCTTAGCAGGACAGGACGGGCTAGCCAAAAACATTCAGTACTTC. Translating it yields CASSLAGQDGLAKNIQYF.

This rearrangement joins TRBV20-1 to TRBJ2-1; TRBD2 agrees at 7 bases. The CDR3 totals 15 residues. CDR1 and CDR2 (germline): DFQATT, SNEGSKA (reference sequence). Trimming at V came to 6 bases and at J to 0 bases, leaving 8 bases not matched to a gene. CDR3 in DNA: TGCAGTGCCACGACTAGCCGGAGCTCCTACAATGAGCAGTTCTTC. It yields the protein CSATTSRSSYNEQFF.

This clonotype was seen a few times. The V and J genes are TRBV20-1 and TRBJ1-4; D call uncertain. CDR1 is DFQATT, CDR2 SNEGSKA, per germline (reference sequence). This CDR3 has 15 residues. V lost 0 bases, J lost 0 bases, and 8 bases lay in between. The CDR3, as DNA: TGCAGTGCTAGAGATCCCTCCGCAACTAATGAAAAACTGTTTTTT. Translation gives CSARDPSATNEKLFF.

This clonotype was recorded a few times. The genes are TRBV20-1 and TRBJ1-3, with TRBD1 identical over 9 bases. The CDR3 spans 16 residues. CDR1 is DFQATT and CDR2 is SNEGSKA in the germline V gene (reference sequence). Trimming removed 4 bases from V and 1 base from J; junction bases left unmatched: 8. In DNA form, the CDR3 reads TGCAGTGCTAAATATCCCGGGACAGGGTCTGGAAACACCATATATTTT. As protein: CSAKYPGTGSGNTIYF.

In its sample, this clonotype was seen a few times. This chain links TRBV7-8 with TRBJ2-3; 8 nucleotides line up with TRBD1. Germline V gives CDR1 SGHVS, CDR2 FQNEAQ. The V gene end was trimmed by 4 bases and the J gene end by 9 bases; junction bases not matched to a gene: 6. This CDR3 spans 13 amino acids. The CDR3 region has the DNA TGTGCCAGCAGCTCAGGACAGGGATTCACGCAGTATTTT. Translated: CASSSGQGFTQYF.

Worth noting for this clonotype: This may be a read error, as it is one base from a much larger clone. The chain couples TRBV7-9 to TRBJ1-1; 7 bases line up with TRBD1. CDR1 SEHNR and CDR2 FQNEAQ come from the germline V gene (reference sequence). CDR3 size: 13 residues. The CDR3 DNA reads TGTGGCAGCAGCCTAACGACAGGGTCTGAAGCTTTCTTT. The encoded protein is CGSSLTTGSEAFF.

This clonotype was recorded at least ten times. The rearrangement links TRBV6-6 to TRBJ2-1, with a possible D match to TRBD1 (5 bases). The CDR3 has 15 residues. From germline, CDR1 is MNHNY and CDR2 SVGAGI (reference sequence). The V and J ends lost 3 bases and 0 bases respectively, with 9 bases between them. CDR3 sequence (DNA): TGTGCCAGCAGTTATGACAGCTTCTCCTACAATGAGCAGTTCTTC. Amino acids: CASSYDSFSYNEQFF.

This clonotype appeared a few times. This chain uses TRBV7-2 with TRBJ2-3, with 11 bases aligning to TRBD2. The CDR3 sequence is 16 residues long. V shed 6 bases, J shed 2 bases, and the junction held 7 bases outside the gene matches. Germline lookup yields CDR1 SGHTA and CDR2 FQGNSA. The CDR3 loop reads CASRPPGLAATDTQYF. The CDR3 coding sequence is TGTGCCAGCAGGCCCCCGGGACTAGCGGCCACAGATACGCAGTATTTT.

In this sample, this clonotype turned up many times. This chain uses TRBV7-2 with TRBJ2-3, with 11 bases aligning to TRBD1. This CDR3 has 17 residues. V lost 5 bases to trimming and J lost 0 bases; unmatched junction nucleotides: 7. The V gene's germline CDR1 is SGHTA and CDR2 FQGNSA. The CDR3: CASSRVGDRGSTDTQYF. CDR3 coding DNA: TGTGCCAGCAGCCGAGTAGGGGACAGGGGGAGCACAGATACGCAGTATTTT.

This clonotype occurred a few times. The J gene is TRBJ2-1, the V gene TRBV6-5; D not certain. The V gene's germline CDR1 is MNHEY and CDR2 SVGAGI. V was shortened by 6 bases and J by 8 bases, with 14 bases between the two germline ends. The CDR3 covers 13 residues. For the CDR3, the DNA is TGTGCCAGCAGCCCCGATCTGCGTTATGAGCAGTTCTTC. This encodes CASSPDLRYEQFF.

This clonotype was seen at least ten times. The rearrangement uses TRBV5-1 and TRBJ2-3; 9 bases fit TRBD1. Trimming removed 2 bases from V and 3 bases from J; junction bases left unmatched: 7. Germline V gives CDR1 SGHRS, CDR2 YFSETQ. This CDR3 contains 16 residues. The CDR3 protein is CASSFAGTGTTDTQYF. CDR3 nucleotide sequence: TGCGCCAGCAGCTTTGCCGGGACAGGGACAACAGATACGCAGTATTTT. The entire variable domain, with the rest obtained from reference TRBV5-1 and TRBJ2-3, is as follows: KAGVTQTPRYLIKTRGQQVTLSCSPISGHRSVSWYQQTPGQGLQFLFEYFSETQRNKGNFPGRFSGRQFSNSRSEMNVSTLELGDSALYLCASSFAGTGTTDTQYFGPGTRLTVL.

Remarks on this clonotype: A read error may be the cause here, since a much bigger clone is one base away. The rearrangement links TRBV6-5 to TRBJ2-3; D not resolved. Germline-derived CDR1 and CDR2 are MNHEY and SVGAGI. V was pared by 0 bases and J by 4 bases, with 11 bases between. This CDR3 spans 15 amino acids. CDR3 bases: TGTGCCAGCAGTTACTCGCCACCGATCGCAGATACGCAGTATTTT. Protein: CASSYSPPIADTQYF.

This clonotype has a count of ten or more. The chain links TRBV12-3 or TRBV12-4 to TRBJ2-7, with 8 bases aligning to TRBD1. V was pared by 3 bases and J by 2 bases, with 9 bases of the junction left unmatched. CDR3 length: 16 amino acids. The CDR3 DNA sequence: TGTGCCAGCAGTTTTGCACTTGGACAGGGAACCTACGAGCAGTACTTC. It specifies CASSFALGQGTYEQYF.

The chain couples TRBV7-9 to TRBJ1-4; a possible D gene is TRBD1 (5 bases). Germline CDR1 SEHNR, CDR2 FQNEAQ (reference sequence). Deletions cut 3 bases from V and 4 bases from J, with 15 bases between. This CDR3 comprises 16 residues. Here the CDR3 reads CASSLNRDRNNEKLFF. The DNA for the CDR3 is TGTGCCAGCAGCTTGAACCGGGACCGGAATAATGAAAAACTGTTTTTT.

This clonotype was seen only a few times. The rearrangement joins TRBV2 to TRBJ2-2, with TRBD2 as a possible D gene (6 bases). The germline V gene has CDR1 SNHLY and CDR2 FYNNEI. This CDR3 region has 15 residues. V shed 0 bases and J shed 4 bases, with 9 bases lying between them. The CDR3 sequence is CASSEARGITGELFF. Written as DNA, the CDR3 is TGTGCCAGCAGTGAAGCGCGGGGTATCACCGGGGAGCTGTTTTTT.

This clonotype was seen a handful of times. This chain uses TRBV5-8 with TRBJ2-1; D call uncertain. CDR3 length: 15 amino acids. Per germline, CDR1 SGHTS and CDR2 YDEGEE. V lost 5 bases to trimming and J lost 2 bases, with 14 bases between them. In nucleotides, the CDR3 is TGTGCCAGCAGTCCGGGCCTTACTACCTACAATGAGCAGTTCTTC. Its translation is CASSPGLTTYNEQFF.

This clonotype appeared a few times. This chain links TRBV3-1 with TRBJ1-2; possible D gene TRBD1, 5 bases. This CDR3 is 16 amino acids long. V shed 1 base and J shed 0 bases, with 12 bases lying between them. Germline assignment: CDR1 LGHDT and CDR2 YNNKEL (reference sequence). The DNA for the CDR3 is TGTGCCAGCAGCCAAGCAGGGAGCCTCGCTAACTATGGCTACACCTTC. Amino acid sequence: CASSQAGSLANYGYTF.